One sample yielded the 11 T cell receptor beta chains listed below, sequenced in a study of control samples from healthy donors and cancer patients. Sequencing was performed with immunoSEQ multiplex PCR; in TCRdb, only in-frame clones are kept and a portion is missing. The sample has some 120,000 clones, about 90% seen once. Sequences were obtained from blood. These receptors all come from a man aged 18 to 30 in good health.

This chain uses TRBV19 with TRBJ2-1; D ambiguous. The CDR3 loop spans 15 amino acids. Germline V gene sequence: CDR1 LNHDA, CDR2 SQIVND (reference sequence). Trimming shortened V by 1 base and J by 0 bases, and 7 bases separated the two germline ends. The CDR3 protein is CASSIGGVSYNEQFF. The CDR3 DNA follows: TGTGCCAGTAGTATAGGTGGGGTCTCCTACAATGAGCAGTTCTTC.

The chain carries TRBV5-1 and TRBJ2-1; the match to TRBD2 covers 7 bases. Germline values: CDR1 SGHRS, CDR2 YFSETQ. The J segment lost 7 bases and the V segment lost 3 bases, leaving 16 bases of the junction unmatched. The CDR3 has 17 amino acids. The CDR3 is CASSSSLAGLRSNEQFF. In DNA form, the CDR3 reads TGCGCCAGCAGCTCGTCCTTAGCGGGTTTAAGGAGTAATGAGCAGTTCTTC.

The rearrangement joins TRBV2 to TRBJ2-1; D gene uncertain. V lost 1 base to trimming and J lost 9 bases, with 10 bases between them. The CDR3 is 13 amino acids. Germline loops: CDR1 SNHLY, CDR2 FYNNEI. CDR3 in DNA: TGTGCCAGCAGTGAAGATGCTAGGACTGAGCAGTTCTTC. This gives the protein CASSEDARTEQFF.

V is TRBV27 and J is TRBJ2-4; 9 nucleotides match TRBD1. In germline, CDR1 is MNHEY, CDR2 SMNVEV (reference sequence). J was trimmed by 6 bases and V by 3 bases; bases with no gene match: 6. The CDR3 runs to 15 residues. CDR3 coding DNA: TGTGCCAGCAGTTTGGGGGGACAGGGAGGAAACATTCAGTACTTC. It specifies CASSLGGQGGNIQYF.

CDR3 residues: CATSDRLPGGADTQYF. Here the CDR3 DNA reads TGTGCCACCAGTGACCGACTTCCTGGTGGGGCAGATACGCAGTATTTT. The V and J genes are TRBV24-1 and TRBJ2-3; no firm D call. This CDR3 region has 16 residues. CDR1 and CDR2 (germline): KGHDR, SFDVKD. Trimming stripped 4 bases from V and 4 bases from J, with 17 bases between.

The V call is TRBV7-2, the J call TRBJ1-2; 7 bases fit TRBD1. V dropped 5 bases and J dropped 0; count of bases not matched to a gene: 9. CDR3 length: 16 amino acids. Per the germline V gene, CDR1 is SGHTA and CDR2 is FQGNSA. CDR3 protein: CASSLRTGATNYGYTF. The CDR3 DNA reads TGTGCCAGCAGCCTAAGGACAGGAGCTACTAACTATGGCTACACCTTC.

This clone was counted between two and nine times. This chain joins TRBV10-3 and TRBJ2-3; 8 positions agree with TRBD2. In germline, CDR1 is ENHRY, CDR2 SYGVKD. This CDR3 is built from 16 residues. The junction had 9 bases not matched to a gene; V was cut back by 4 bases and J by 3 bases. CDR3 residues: CAISADPGLGTDTQYF. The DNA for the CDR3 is TGTGCCATCAGTGCCGACCCGGGACTAGGTACAGATACGCAGTATTTT.

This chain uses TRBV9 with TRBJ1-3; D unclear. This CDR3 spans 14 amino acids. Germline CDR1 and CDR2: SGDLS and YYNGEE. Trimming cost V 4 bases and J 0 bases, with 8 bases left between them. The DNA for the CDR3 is TGTGCCAGCAGCAATGCGGCCTCTGGAAACACCATATATTTT. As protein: CASSNAASGNTIYF.

The CDR3 DNA follows: TGTGCCAGCAGCTTGCCCCAGGTCTTGGGGGTGCAAGGCTACACCTTC. Its translation: CASSLPQVLGVQGYTF. The chain has TRBV5-4 and TRBJ1-2; maybe TRBD1 (5 bases). Looked up from germline, CDR1 is SGHNT and CDR2 is YYREEE (reference sequence). CDR3 size: 16 residues. V lost 1 base, J lost 8 bases, and 21 bases lay in between.

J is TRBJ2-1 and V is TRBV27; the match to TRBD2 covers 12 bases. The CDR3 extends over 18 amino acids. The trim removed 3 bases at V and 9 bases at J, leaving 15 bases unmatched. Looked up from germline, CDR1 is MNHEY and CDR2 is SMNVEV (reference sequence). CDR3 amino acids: CASSFITSGRPWKGEQFF. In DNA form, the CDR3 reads TGTGCCAGCAGTTTCATAACTAGCGGGAGGCCCTGGAAGGGTGAGCAGTTCTTC.

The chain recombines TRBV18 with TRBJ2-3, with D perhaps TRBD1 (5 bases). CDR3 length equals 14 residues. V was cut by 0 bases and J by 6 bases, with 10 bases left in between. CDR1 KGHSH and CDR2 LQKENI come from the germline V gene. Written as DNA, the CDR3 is TGTGCCAGCTCACCACCGTCAGGGCGCGATACGCAGTATTTT. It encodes CASSPPSGRDTQYF.